This T cell receptor (beta chain) was identified in a study of shared clonotypes between healthy human individuals. Naive CD8 cells lacked CD45RO, underwent positive selection for CCR7 and left out terminally differentiated effector memory CD45RA+ cells. All of the donors resided in Nashville, Tennessee, and each was a Caucasian adult. Sorted-subset replicate PCR reactions were performed with 200 ng DNA, corresponding to roughly 27,000 T cell genomes. Here immunoSEQ multiplex PCR was the method, and the copy in TCRdb shows in-frame clones only, minus some. Here the sample spans about 2.1 million clones, 93% being singletons. Overall study findings and caveats: A handful of donors shared around 5.1% of their naive CD4 clonotypes.

The V gene lost 3 bases and the J gene lost 2 bases, with 15 bases spanning the gap. The CDR3 sequence is 15 residues long. Germline CDR1 reads SGHNT; CDR2 reads YYREEE (reference sequence). A remark on this clone: Its antigen is as yet unknown.

The TCR originated in a man younger than 35 in good health. Some clones in this sample may be carry-over from other donors' samples. This chain uses TRBV5-4 with TRBJ2-7; tentatively, D is TRBD1 (6 bases). The sequencing input was naive CD8+ T cells from PBMCs. The CDR3 DNA reads as TGTGCCAGCAGCTCACTGACAGGATCCACCTACGAGCAGTACTTC. Protein: CASSSLTGSTYEQYF. The full variable domain, its missing parts supplied by reference TRBV5-4 and TRBJ2-7, is ETGVTQSPTHLIKTRGQQVTLRCSSQSGHNTVSWYQQALGQGPQFIFQYYREEENGRGNFPPRFSGLQFPNYSSELNVNALELDDSALYLCASSSLTGSTYEQYFGPGTRLTVT.